A selection of T cell receptor beta chains follows, all from one sample in a study of cytomegalovirus exposure and HLA in healthy donors. Sequencing was performed with immunoSEQ multiplex PCR; in TCRdb, only in-frame clones are kept and a portion is missing. The repertoire includes 57,000 or so clones, roughly nine tenths of them detected once, and about 2.2% sits in the top ten. Sequencing was performed on PBMCs. The source is a woman in her thirties in good health and CMV-seronegative. Each CDR3 is given with its conserved first and last residue. Each record gives: V gene, D gene, clone size, J gene, CDR3 DNA, CDR3 protein. A D gene is named only where the DNA matches it firmly. The size entry is marked missing in some rows and otherwise reads once, few, many or a size class.

v_call: TRBV19; d_call: -; clone_size: -; j_call: TRBJ2-7; cdr3_nt: TGTGCCAGTAGTCTCCCTGGGGCGATTGACGAGCAGTACTTC; cdr3_aa: CASSLPGAIDEQYF
v_call: TRBV5-4; d_call: TRBD2; clone_size: -; j_call: TRBJ2-2; cdr3_nt: TGTGCCAGCAGCTCTCCGACTAGCGGGAGGGACACCGGGGAGCTGTTTTTT; cdr3_aa: CASSSPTSGRDTGELFF
v_call: TRBV7-7; d_call: -; clone_size: -; j_call: TRBJ2-1; cdr3_nt: TGTGCTAGCAGCTTAGCACTAGCAAATGAGCAGTTCTTC; cdr3_aa: CASSLALANEQFF
v_call: TRBV18; d_call: -; clone_size: -; j_call: TRBJ1-4; cdr3_nt: TGTGCCAGCTCACCCCCCTCCACAGGCGCAAATGAAAAACTGTTTTTT; cdr3_aa: CASSPPSTGANEKLFF
v_call: TRBV11-3; d_call: TRBD1; clone_size: -; j_call: TRBJ2-7; cdr3_nt: TGTGCCAGCAGCCTCGGGACAGGGGGCCCCTACGAGCAGTACTTC; cdr3_aa: CASSLGTGGPYEQYF
v_call: TRBV6-1; d_call: -; clone_size: -; j_call: TRBJ2-3; cdr3_nt: TGTGCCAGCAGTTACGGGGATACGCAGTATTTT; cdr3_aa: CASSYGDTQYF
v_call: TRBV15; d_call: -; clone_size: -; j_call: TRBJ1-5; cdr3_nt: TGTGCCACCAGCAGAGACAGGCAGAGCAATCAGCCCCAGCATTTT; cdr3_aa: CATSRDRQSNQPQHF
v_call: TRBV7-6; d_call: TRBD2; clone_size: -; j_call: TRBJ2-2; cdr3_nt: TGTGCCAGCAGCCCTCCGGGACTAGCGGGAGCGAACACCGGGGAGCTGTTTTTT; cdr3_aa: CASSPPGLAGANTGELFF
v_call: TRBV30; d_call: -; clone_size: -; j_call: TRBJ1-1; cdr3_nt: TGTGCCTGGAGTGTATCGCGGGGAGAAGCTTTCTTT; cdr3_aa: CAWSVSRGEAFF
v_call: TRBV28; d_call: -; clone_size: -; j_call: TRBJ1-2; cdr3_nt: TGTGCCAGCAGACAGGGTTGGGGCTACACCTTC; cdr3_aa: CASRQGWGYTF
v_call: TRBV29-1; d_call: TRBD1; clone_size: -; j_call: TRBJ1-4; cdr3_nt: TGCAGCGTTGGGGACAGCTTAAATGAAAAACTGTTTTTT; cdr3_aa: CSVGDSLNEKLFF
v_call: TRBV6-5; d_call: TRBD2; clone_size: -; j_call: TRBJ2-5; cdr3_nt: TGTGCCAGCTTAGGCGCCCGGGGGGGGACCCAGTACTTC; cdr3_aa: CASLGARGGTQYF
v_call: TRBV9; d_call: TRBD2; clone_size: -; j_call: TRBJ2-2; cdr3_nt: TGTGCCAGCAGCTTACATCCGGGACTAGGACTTTTCGGGGAGCTGTTTTTT; cdr3_aa: CASSLHPGLGLFGELFF
v_call: TRBV19; d_call: -; clone_size: -; j_call: TRBJ1-1; cdr3_nt: TGTGCCAGTAGCCTCAGGGGAAACACTGAAGCTTTCTTT; cdr3_aa: CASSLRGNTEAFF
v_call: TRBV7-9; d_call: TRBD1; clone_size: -; j_call: TRBJ1-5; cdr3_nt: TGTGCCAGCAGCTTAGGGACAGGGATCAATCAGCCCCAGCATTTT; cdr3_aa: CASSLGTGINQPQHF
v_call: TRBV19; d_call: -; clone_size: -; j_call: TRBJ2-2; cdr3_nt: TGTGCCAGTAGTACCCAGGCAGGAAAGTCGCTGTTTTTT; cdr3_aa: CASSTQAGKSLFF
v_call: TRBV4-1; d_call: TRBD2; clone_size: once; j_call: TRBJ2-7; cdr3_nt: TGCGCCAGCAGCCAAGGAATCGGGGGGGCTTTGAACGAGCAGTACTTC; cdr3_aa: CASSQGIGGALNEQYF
v_call: TRBV12-5; d_call: TRBD1; clone_size: -; j_call: TRBJ1-2; cdr3_nt: TGTGCTAGTGGGCTGACCGGGACAGGAACTTACTTC; cdr3_aa: CASGLTGTGTYF
v_call: TRBV6-5; d_call: -; clone_size: -; j_call: TRBJ1-2; cdr3_nt: TGTGCCAGCAGTTACTCGACAGGATATGGCTACACCTTC; cdr3_aa: CASSYSTGYGYTF
v_call: TRBV19; d_call: TRBD1; clone_size: -; j_call: TRBJ1-2; cdr3_nt: TGTGCCAGTAGTCCGAGGCAGGGGGCTAACTATGGCTACACCTTC; cdr3_aa: CASSPRQGANYGYTF
v_call: TRBV19; d_call: -; clone_size: -; j_call: TRBJ1-1; cdr3_nt: TGTGCCAGTAAGAGTCTTCAAGGATTCAGGGGTAGAGGACGTGAAGCTTTCTTT; cdr3_aa: CASKSLQGFRGRGREAFF
v_call: TRBV28; d_call: TRBD1; clone_size: -; j_call: TRBJ1-1; cdr3_nt: TGTGCCAGCTACGCCGGGACAGGGGGTTCCTGGAACACTGAAGCTTTCTTT; cdr3_aa: CASYAGTGGSWNTEAFF
v_call: TRBV7-2; d_call: -; clone_size: -; j_call: TRBJ2-7; cdr3_nt: TGTGCCAGCAGCCCTCCGGTGCTAGAGCCCCACTCCTACGAGCAGTACTTC; cdr3_aa: CASSPPVLEPHSYEQYF
v_call: TRBV5-1; d_call: TRBD1; clone_size: -; j_call: TRBJ2-2; cdr3_nt: TGCGCCAGCAGCCTGACAGGGGGCCACACCGGGGAGCTGTTTTTT; cdr3_aa: CASSLTGGHTGELFF
v_call: TRBV5-1; d_call: -; clone_size: -; j_call: TRBJ2-2; cdr3_nt: TGCGCCAGCACCGTCAACACCGGGGAGCTGTTTTTT; cdr3_aa: CASTVNTGELFF
v_call: TRBV4-1; d_call: TRBD2; clone_size: -; j_call: TRBJ2-1; cdr3_nt: TGCGCCAGCAGCCCCCTTAGCGGGAGGAGATACAATGAGCAGTTCTTC; cdr3_aa: CASSPLSGRRYNEQFF
v_call: TRBV7-6; d_call: TRBD2; clone_size: -; j_call: TRBJ2-1; cdr3_nt: TGTGCCAGCAGCTTAGCGAGCGGGAGGCCCTACAATGAGCAGTTCTTC; cdr3_aa: CASSLASGRPYNEQFF
v_call: TRBV28; d_call: -; clone_size: -; j_call: TRBJ2-5; cdr3_nt: TGTGCCAGCAATAAAAGTGGGGGGACCCAGTACTTC; cdr3_aa: CASNKSGGTQYF
v_call: TRBV10-3; d_call: -; clone_size: -; j_call: TRBJ1-1; cdr3_nt: TGTGCCATCAGTGACAGGGAGAACACTGAAGCTTTCTTT; cdr3_aa: CAISDRENTEAFF
v_call: TRBV6-1; d_call: -; clone_size: -; j_call: TRBJ1-1; cdr3_nt: TGTGCCAGCAGTGGTTCTTATGGGGCAGGGATCCTCACGGCTGAAGCTTTCTTT; cdr3_aa: CASSGSYGAGILTAEAFF
v_call: TRBV5-6; d_call: TRBD1; clone_size: -; j_call: TRBJ2-1; cdr3_nt: TGTGCCAGCAGTGCCGGGACAGCCTTATACAATGAGCAGTTCTTC; cdr3_aa: CASSAGTALYNEQFF
v_call: TRBV6-5; d_call: -; clone_size: -; j_call: TRBJ1-1; cdr3_nt: TGTGCCAGCAGCGGGGAGGGGAGGGATTTCTTT; cdr3_aa: CASSGEGRDFF
v_call: TRBV29-1; d_call: -; clone_size: -; j_call: TRBJ1-1; cdr3_nt: TGCAGCGTTGCCAGTCTCCTGAACACTGAAGCTTTCTTT; cdr3_aa: CSVASLLNTEAFF
v_call: TRBV7-9; d_call: -; clone_size: -; j_call: TRBJ1-4; cdr3_nt: TGTGCCAGCAGCTTATTGCAGGGGTCGAATGAAAAACTGTTTTTT; cdr3_aa: CASSLLQGSNEKLFF
v_call: TRBV4-1; d_call: -; clone_size: -; j_call: TRBJ2-6; cdr3_nt: TGCGCCAGCAGCCTCCCAACCGGGACACCTAACCCCCGTGGTGCCAACGTCCTGACTTTC; cdr3_aa: CASSLPTGTPNPRGANVLTF
v_call: TRBV2; d_call: -; clone_size: -; j_call: TRBJ1-2; cdr3_nt: TGTGCCAGCAGTGAATCGGGAGGAGAGTACTATGGCTACACCTTC; cdr3_aa: CASSESGGEYYGYTF
v_call: TRBV9; d_call: TRBD2; clone_size: -; j_call: TRBJ2-2; cdr3_nt: TGTGCCAGCAGCCCGACCGGGACTAGCCTTCCGGGCGGGGAGCTGTTTTTT; cdr3_aa: CASSPTGTSLPGGELFF
v_call: TRBV7-9; d_call: -; clone_size: -; j_call: TRBJ2-5; cdr3_nt: TGTGCCAGCACCCTCCCTCAAGAGACCCAGTACTTC; cdr3_aa: CASTLPQETQYF
v_call: TRBV18; d_call: -; clone_size: -; j_call: TRBJ2-7; cdr3_nt: TGTGCCAGCGTAAAAGACTTACTCACCTACGAGCAGTACTTC; cdr3_aa: CASVKDLLTYEQYF
v_call: TRBV27; d_call: TRBD2; clone_size: -; j_call: TRBJ2-3; cdr3_nt: TGTGCCAGCAGTTTTGGGACTAGCGGGACAGATACGCAGTATTTT; cdr3_aa: CASSFGTSGTDTQYF
v_call: TRBV4-1; d_call: TRBD1; clone_size: -; j_call: TRBJ2-7; cdr3_nt: TGCGCCAGCAGCCCCGGACAGGGAAGGGACACCTACGAGCAGTACTTC; cdr3_aa: CASSPGQGRDTYEQYF
v_call: TRBV5-8; d_call: -; clone_size: -; j_call: TRBJ1-2; cdr3_nt: TGTGCCAGCAGCTCGATACACCTAACAGGGAACTATAGGGCTAACTATGGCTACACCTTC; cdr3_aa: CASSSIHLTGNYRANYGYTF
v_call: TRBV2; d_call: TRBD2; clone_size: -; j_call: TRBJ2-2; cdr3_nt: TGTGCCAGCAGTTCTAGCGGCCACACCGGGGAGCTGTTTTTT; cdr3_aa: CASSSSGHTGELFF
v_call: TRBV6-1; d_call: -; clone_size: -; j_call: TRBJ1-2; cdr3_nt: TGTGCCAGCACTGTGACAGAAGGTAATGGCTACACCTTC; cdr3_aa: CASTVTEGNGYTF
v_call: TRBV6-1; d_call: TRBD2; clone_size: -; j_call: TRBJ2-3; cdr3_nt: TGTGCCAGCAGCCGACTTAGCGGGGATACAGATACGCAGTATTTT; cdr3_aa: CASSRLSGDTDTQYF
v_call: TRBV28; d_call: -; clone_size: -; j_call: TRBJ2-7; cdr3_nt: TGTGCCAGCAGTTCCTTTAGGACAGACAAAGGCTCCTACGAGCAGTACTTC; cdr3_aa: CASSSFRTDKGSYEQYF
v_call: TRBV5-6; d_call: TRBD2; clone_size: once; j_call: TRBJ2-7; cdr3_nt: TGTGCCAGCAGCTTGGAGGGGCCGGGGGGCTACGAGCAGTACTTC; cdr3_aa: CASSLEGPGGYEQYF
v_call: TRBV5-1; d_call: TRBD1; clone_size: -; j_call: TRBJ1-1; cdr3_nt: TGCGCCAGCAGCTTAGAACAGGGGACCAACACTGAAGCTTTCTTT; cdr3_aa: CASSLEQGTNTEAFF
v_call: TRBV18; d_call: -; clone_size: -; j_call: TRBJ1-5; cdr3_nt: TGTGCCAGCTCACCCGACACCGTAGGTAACAATCAGCCCCAGCATTTT; cdr3_aa: CASSPDTVGNNQPQHF
v_call: TRBV4-1; d_call: TRBD2; clone_size: -; j_call: TRBJ2-1; cdr3_nt: TGCGCCAGCAGCCAAGATAGGGCGGCTGCAGCGGGAGAAATCAATGAGCAGTTCTTC; cdr3_aa: CASSQDRAAAAGEINEQFF